The source of this TCR beta chain is a study of technical replicates of blood from a handful of donors. The V gene end was trimmed by 4 bases and the J gene end by 5 bases; junction bases not matched to a gene: 9. Germline values: CDR1 SGDLS, CDR2 YYNGEE. The CDR3 is made up of 16 amino acids. Profiled with immunoSEQ multiplex PCR; TCRdb holds only in-frame clones, not every one. The table shows more than 55,000 clones, with approximately 89% occurring only once. The sequence was collected from a human donor in good health. Some clones in this sample may be carry-over from other donors' samples. This chain uses TRBV9 with TRBJ2-3; 11 bases match TRBD2. The source material was PBMCs. The DNA for the CDR3 is TGTGCCAGCAGCCCCGGGACTAGCGGAGCGAGAGATACGCAGTATTTT. Encoded protein: CASSPGTSGARDTQYF.